The 14 T cell receptor beta chains listed next were all sequenced from one sample in a study of tissue T cells after allogeneic stem cell transplantation. Clones were sequenced by immunoSEQ multiplex PCR, and TCRdb holds only the in-frame ones, with some missing. Among thousands of clones listed, roughly a third were seen once. Time point indicated: mouse harvest day 14 after allogeneic transplant. Each mouse received 10^7 T-cell-depleted marrow cells plus 10^6 splenic CD5+ T cells by tail vein. Sequencing input: skin. These receptors were taken from a female BALB/c mouse given C57BL/6 T cells with graft-versus-host disease after an allogeneic hematopoietic cell transplant.

With regard to this clone: Mouse gene names apply. The read ends 1 residue before the CDR3 terminus; that terminus is restored from the germline J gene. The chain recombines TRBV3 with TRBJ2-1, with 8 bases fitting TRBD2. The CDR3 extends over 14 amino acids. Germline assignment: CDR1 SNHLY and CDR2 FYNGKV (reference sequence). With 6 bases clipped from V and 0 bases from J, the junction kept 1 base outside the gene matches. CDR3 bases read: TGTGCCAGCAGTGGACTGGGTAACTATGCTGAGCAGTTC. This sequence encodes CASSGLGNYAEQF. The entire CDR3 reads CASSGLGNYAEQFF.

Concerning this clone: Mouse gene names and germline throughout. The read terminates 1 residue before the CDR3 end, so the remaining end is supplied by the germline J gene. The chain couples TRBV26 to TRBJ1-3, with D unresolved. V dropped 2 bases and J dropped 0 bases, with 5 bases sitting between them. Germline V gene data show CDR1 as KGHPV and CDR2 as FQNQEV (reference sequence). This CDR3 has 14 amino acids. CDR3 sequence reads: CASSLRFSGNTLYF. CDR3 DNA (partial): TGTGCCAGCAGTCTGAGGTTTTCTGGAAATACGCTCTAT.

In the case of this clone: The germline and genes are mouse ones. The CDR3 extends 1 residue past the end of the read, so its final part is completed from the germline J gene. The V call is TRBV21, the J call TRBJ2-1, with TRBD1 matching 10 bases. TRBV21 is an ORF, with its function uncertain. The CDR3 consists of 13 residues. Trimming removed 9 bases from V and 4 bases from J; junction bases left unmatched: 3. The sequenced part of the CDR3 DNA is TGTGCTAGAAGACAGGGGGCGTATGCTGAGCAGTTC. It encodes CARRQGAYAEQF. In full, the CDR3 reads CARRQGAYAEQFF.

With respect to this clone: Here the gene names and germline are mouse. Coverage ceases 1 residue before the CDR3 finishes, and the germline J gene fills in the end. J is TRBJ2-3 and V is TRBV3, with TRBD2 matching 9 bases. Germline CDR1 reads SNHLY; CDR2 reads FYNGKV (reference sequence). CDR3 length equals 15 residues. With V trimmed by 5 bases and J by 0 bases, 3 bases remained unmatched. The CDR3 sequence: CASSTGLGSAETLYF. The CDR3 bases that were read are TGTGCCAGCAGCACGGGACTGGGTAGTGCAGAAACGCTGTAT.

This clone was counted between two and nine times. Gene and germline names: mouse. The missing CDR3 end, 1 residue past where the read stops, is filled in from the germline J gene. J is TRBJ1-4 and V is TRBV26; 9 bases match TRBD1. The germline gives CDR1 KGHPV, CDR2 FQNQEV (reference sequence). The CDR3 loop spans 15 amino acids. The V and J ends lost 2 bases and 6 bases, in that order; junction bases with no gene match: 4. The CDR3 sequence: CASSLGQGRDERLFF. CDR3 DNA, as far as it was read: TGTGCCAGCAGTCTGGGACAGGGGAGGGACGAAAGATTATTT.

By frequency in the sample, this clone is medium-sized. Gene names follow the mouse nomenclature. The read falls 1 residue short of the CDR3 end, and the missing part is taken from the germline J gene. The chain employs TRBV26 and TRBJ2-2; D gene ambiguous. Germline CDR1 reads KGHPV; CDR2 reads FQNQEV (reference sequence). Trimming left V 2 bases short and J 1 base short, with 5 bases between. This CDR3 is 14 amino acids long. The CDR3 sequence: CASSLEGNTGQLYF. The sequenced CDR3 bases are TGTGCCAGCAGTCTGGAGGGAAACACCGGGCAGCTCTAC.

To note about this clone: Mouse names are used for the genes. The sequenced fragment ends 1 residue before the CDR3 boundary, so the rest is inferred from the germline J gene. This chain connects TRBV3 to TRBJ2-3, with D possibly called TRBD1 or TRBD2 (6 bases each). In germline, CDR1 is SNHLY, CDR2 FYNGKV (reference sequence). Trimming removed 1 base at V and 0 bases at J, with 8 bases between. CDR3 length equals 15 residues. The CDR3 is CASSLVGASAETLYF. The CDR3 DNA, read in part, is TGTGCCAGCAGCTTAGTGGGGGCGAGTGCAGAAACGCTGTAT.

This clone was detected only a few times. Germline and genes here are mouse. The missing CDR3 end, 1 residue past where the read stops, is filled in from the germline J gene. The J gene is TRBJ2-1, the V gene TRBV1; TRBD1 aligns across 8 bases. CDR1 and CDR2 (germline): NSQYPW, LRSPGD (reference sequence). CDR3 size: 14 residues. After removal of 5 bases from V and 1 base from J, the junction contained 1 base not matched to a gene. CDR3 sequence: CTCSRTGNYAEQFF. The covered CDR3 bases are TGCACCTGCAGTCGGACAGGGAACTATGCTGAGCAGTTC. The full variable domain, with the rest looked up from reference TRBV1 and TRBJ2-1, is VTLLEQNPRWRLVPRGQAVNLRCILKNSQYPWMSWYQQDLQKQLQWLFTLRSPGDKEVKSLPGADYLATRVTDTELRLQVANMSQGRTLYCTCSRTGNYAEQFFGPGTRLTVL.

Note on this clone: Gene names refer to mouse genes. The read ends 1 residue before the CDR3 terminus; that terminus is restored from the germline J gene. The chain links TRBV16 to TRBJ2-7, with 9 positions matching TRBD2. The length of the CDR3 is 14 residues. Trimming cost V 2 bases and J 2 bases; bases outside gene matches: 1. Germline loops: CDR1 SGHSA, CDR2 FRNQAP. The CDR3 is CASSLWGGTYEQYF. CDR3 bases read: TGTGCAAGCAGCTTATGGGGGGGCACCTATGAACAGTAC.

This clone occurred a few times. The germline and genes are mouse ones. The observed sequence ends 1 residue before the CDR3 terminus, with the missing tail filled in from the germline J gene. The chain carries TRBV2 and TRBJ2-5; TRBD2 aligns across 9 bases. Per germline, CDR1 LGHNA and CDR2 YSYQKL. Trimming removed 4 bases from V and 0 bases from J; junction bases left unmatched: 2. This CDR3 has 15 residues. CDR3 sequence: CASSRTGDNQDTQYF. CDR3 bases read: TGTGCCAGCAGCCGGACTGGGGATAACCAAGACACCCAGTAC.

Worth noting for this clone: Mouse gene names and germline throughout. The sequenced fragment ends 1 residue before the CDR3 boundary, so the rest is inferred from the germline J gene. V is TRBV26 and J is TRBJ2-1; D possibly corresponds to TRBD1 (5 bases). The CDR3 is made up of 14 amino acids. CDR1 is KGHPV and CDR2 is FQNQEV in the germline V gene (reference sequence). V shed 2 bases and J shed 3 bases, with 8 bases lying between them. Partial CDR3 DNA: TGTGCCAGCAGTCTGGGACACCTCTATGCTGAGCAGTTC. Translating it yields CASSLGHLYAEQF. In full, the CDR3 is CASSLGHLYAEQFF. The full variable domain, with the rest looked up from reference TRBV26 and TRBJ2-1, is NSKVIQTPRYLVKGQGQKAKMRCIPEKGHPVVFWYQQNKNNEFKFLINFQNQEVLQQIDMTEKRFSAECPSNSPCSLEIQSSEAGDSALYLCASSLGHLYAEQFFGPGTRLTVL.

This clone is labeled as medium-sized. These gene names are mouse names. The sequence runs out 1 residue before the end of the CDR3; the remainder is reconstructed from the germline J gene. This chain joins TRBV1 and TRBJ1-2, with 7 bases lining up with TRBD1. The CDR3 covers 14 residues. V lost 3 bases to trimming and J lost 1 base; unmatched junction nucleotides: 2. The germline CDR1 and CDR2 sequences are NSQYPW and LRSPGD (reference sequence). The CDR3 DNA, read in part, is TGCACCTGCAGTGCCCGGGACAGAAACTCCGACTACACC. It codes for CTCSARDRNSDYT. The full CDR3 protein is CTCSARDRNSDYTF.

Worth noting for this clone: Mouse gene names and germline throughout. The read comes to an end 1 residue before the CDR3 does, leaving the germline J gene to fill in the end. This sequence joins TRBV12-2 and TRBJ2-4; D unresolved. Germline assignment: CDR1 SGHLS and CDR2 HYDKME. Trimming cost V 0 bases and J 1 base, with 4 bases left between them. The CDR3 loop spans 13 amino acids. CDR3 bases read: TGTGCCAGCTCTCTCAGTGGTCAAAACACCTTGTAC. As protein: CASSLSGQNTLY. The entire CDR3 protein is CASSLSGQNTLYF.

Relative to its sample, this clone is large. The gene names here belong to mouse. The CDR3 end is not reached by the read, which stops 1 residue before it; the germline J gene fills it in. This chain uses TRBV4 with TRBJ2-3, with TRBD2 matching over 10 bases. The CDR3 is made up of 16 amino acids. Germline-derived CDR1 and CDR2 are LGHDT and YNNKQL (reference sequence). Trimming removed 4 bases from V and 0 bases from J; junction bases left unmatched: 4. The DNA read from the CDR3 is TGTGCCAGCAGCTTCGGACTGGGGGCTAGTGCAGAAACGCTGTAT. This codes for CASSFGLGASAETLY. The CDR3 as a whole reads CASSFGLGASAETLYF.